The T cell receptor beta chain described here comes from a study of breast tumors, draining lymph nodes, adjacent tissues. Points from the study as a whole: The data were judged consistent with most tumor T cells coming from lymph node and expanding in tumor. Data only fit, rather than demonstrated, lymph node origin of most tumor T cells. Tumors had less TCR diversity than lymph nodes, more than nontumor tissue. Tumor and nontumor repertoires were significantly more similar in luminal-like than in basal-like breast cancer.

Germline V gene data show CDR1 as SGHVS and CDR2 as FNYEAQ. The length of the CDR3 is 17 residues. The trim removed 2 bases at V and 1 base at J, leaving 8 bases unmatched. This clonotype was recorded at least ten times. What it recognizes is unknown. Each CDR3 protein gets one entry after TCRdb re-called the multiplex PCR reads with MiXCR. This table holds roughly 260,000 distinct CDR3 sequences, 30% to 35% found once. Breast cancer patients provided tissue from their axillary draining lymph nodes. The V gene is TRBV7-6, the J gene TRBJ1-2, with 9 bases matching TRBD1. Sequencing was performed on axillary lymph node tissue. The TCR sequence derives from a female donor with breast cancer. Some clones in this sample may be carry-over from other donors' samples. DNA of the CDR3: TGTGCCAGCAGCTTATCGACAGGGGGGTATTTTAACTATGGCTACACCTTC. It encodes CASSLSTGGYFNYGYTF. Combining the CDR3 with reference TRBV7-6 and TRBJ1-2 gives the whole variable domain GAGVSQSPRYKVTKRGQDVALRCDPISGHVSLYWYRQALGQGPEFLTYFNYEAQQDKSGLPNDRFSAERPEGSISTLTIQRTEQRDSAMYRCASSLSTGGYFNYGYTFGSGTRLTVV.